The clone carrying this TCR beta chain was found once. The data derive from a study of blood T cell repertoires in COVID-19. Study information: COVID-19 samples from acute and convalescent phases originated in the United States, Italy and Spain. Sources were T cells, B-cell-depleted T cells, or PBMCs; the material itself was cDNA or gDNA.

Original data processing: Scientists estimated how many nucleated cells there were by amplifying reference gene primers. Some clones are missing from TCRdb's copy, which holds only in-frame ones; the method was immunoSEQ multiplex PCR. The V and J calls and clone size were taken over from that table, and D and trimming were inferred from the DNA. The data hold some 150,000 clones, with approximately 88% observed a single time. The V segment lost 10 bases and the J segment 2 bases; nucleotides outside the gene matches: 8. Germline CDR1 MNHNY, CDR2 SVGAGI (reference sequence). This CDR3 contains 13 residues.

Sequenced input: peripheral blood. V usage is TRBV6-6 and J usage is TRBJ2-7, with 7 bases matching TRBD1. The clonotype was recovered from an older man with acute or convalescent COVID-19. The CDR3 DNA reads TGTGCCACCCAATTAGGGACAGCCTACGAGCAGTACTTC. It yields the protein CATQLGTAYEQYF.